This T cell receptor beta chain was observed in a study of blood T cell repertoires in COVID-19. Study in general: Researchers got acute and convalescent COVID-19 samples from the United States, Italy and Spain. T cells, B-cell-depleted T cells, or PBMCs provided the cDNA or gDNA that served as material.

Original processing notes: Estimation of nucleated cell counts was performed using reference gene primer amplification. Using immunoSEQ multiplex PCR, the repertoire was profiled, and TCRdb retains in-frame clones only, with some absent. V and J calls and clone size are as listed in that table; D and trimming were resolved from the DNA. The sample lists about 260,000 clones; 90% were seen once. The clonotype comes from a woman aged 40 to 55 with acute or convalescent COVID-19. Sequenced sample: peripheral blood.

The CDR3 sequence is CASSLAGAGTTDTQYF. CDR3 coding DNA: TGTGCCAGCAGCTTAGCCGGAGCGGGGACCACAGATACGCAGTATTTT. The rearrangement uses TRBV7-2 and TRBJ2-3, with 7 bases fitting TRBD2. This CDR3 spans 16 amino acids. The V gene end was trimmed by 0 bases and the J gene end by 2 bases; junction bases not matched to a gene: 5. Germline-derived CDR1 and CDR2 are SGHTA and FQGNSA.